Below, 25 T cell receptor beta chains from the same sample are listed, as sequenced in a study of CD8 T cells in Susac syndrome (dated by TCRdb to the late 2010s). Libraries were prepared through the immunoSEQ multiplex PCR assay. RNA was extracted using the RNeasy kit, and about 0.5 to 1 ug of the RNA was reverse transcribed with random hexamers. TCRdb took the public reads, trimmed them with fastp at Q25, ran MiXCR for clone calling and kept in-frame beta chains. Rows matching on CDR3 protein sequence are summarized as one entry with the most common DNA and genes. The sample contains hundreds of thousands of distinct CDR3 sequences, 94% of them found a single time. The top ten clonotypes cover 0.15% of the sample. The sequenced sample was CD4+ T cells from PBMCs. These receptors were collected from a human donor with Susac syndrome.

The V gene is TRBV3-1, the J gene TRBJ2-2; 10 nucleotides match TRBD1. The CDR3 runs 16 residues. Trimming removed 5 bases from V and 6 bases from J; junction bases left unmatched: 9. The germline CDR1 and CDR2 sequences are LGHDT and YNNKEL (reference sequence). The CDR3 here is CASSVRTGGHSGELFF. The CDR3 DNA is TGTGCCAGCAGCGTCCGGACAGGGGGACACTCCGGGGAGCTGTTTTTT.

V gene TRBV7-2 combines with J gene TRBJ2-1, with TRBD1 identical over 12 bases. V lost 5 bases and J lost 8; bases outside the gene matches: 13. This CDR3 is 17 amino acids long. Germline lookup yields CDR1 SGHTA and CDR2 FQGNSA. The CDR3 nucleotides are TGTGCCAGCAGCCCCGGGCCGCCGGGACAGGGGGCTTATGAGCAGTTCTTC. Protein: CASSPGPPGQGAYEQFF.

In this sample, this clonotype turned up once. The chain combines TRBV30 with TRBJ1-1; a weak D match, TRBD1 (5 bases). V was pared by 4 bases and J by 1 base, with 10 bases between. The V gene's germline CDR1 is GTSNPN and CDR2 SVGIG (reference sequence). This CDR3 spans 13 amino acids. CDR3 amino acids: CAWKEGTNTEAFF. DNA of the CDR3: TGTGCCTGGAAGGAGGGGACGAACACTGAAGCTTTCTTT.

The genes are TRBV28 and TRBJ1-2, with 8 bases that match TRBD1. The V and J ends lost 6 bases and 6 bases, in that order; junction bases with no gene match: 18. The CDR3 sequence is 17 residues long. Germline V CDR1 and CDR2: MDHEN, SYDVKM. CDR3 region: CASSTTFVRQGRNGYTF. Here the CDR3 DNA reads TGTGCCAGCAGCACTACTTTCGTAAGACAGGGGCGGAATGGCTACACCTTC.

Turning to this clonotype: An end of the junction differs from the germline gene, which may be a read error. The CDR3 region is CASIFPTSDRLNTEAFF. DNA of the CDR3: TGTGCTAGCATCTTCCCCACCTCGGACAGATTAAACACTGAAGCTTTCTTT. V and J are TRBV7-7 and TRBJ1-1; the D gene is possibly TRBD1 (6 bases). The CDR3 sequence is 17 residues long. The germline gives CDR1 SSHAT, CDR2 FNYEAQ (reference sequence).

The chain links TRBV12-3 or TRBV12-4 to TRBJ1-3; D unclear. V lost 3 bases, J lost 4 bases, and 7 bases lay in between. This CDR3 region has 13 residues. The CDR3, as DNA: TGTGCCAGCAGTTTCTCTCAGGGAAACACCATATATTTT. This codes for CASSFSQGNTIYF.

This sequence joins TRBV6-8 and TRBJ1-5; 7 nucleotides line up with TRBD1. The CDR3 is made up of 14 amino acids. Unmatched junction bases numbered 7, after V lost 6 bases and J lost 5 bases. Germline lookup yields CDR1 MNHGY and CDR2 SAAAGT. CDR3 DNA: TGTGCCAGCAGAAAAGGGACAGCTGATCAGCCCCAGCATTTT. It is translated as CASRKGTADQPQHF.

The chain links TRBV2 to TRBJ2-3; perhaps TRBD1 as D (6 bases). V gave up 7 bases and J gave up 5 bases, with 16 bases separating them. In germline, CDR1 is SNHLY, CDR2 FYNNEI. The CDR3 loop spans 14 amino acids. CDR3 sequence: CASTDGKGEDTQYF. The CDR3 nucleotides are TGTGCCAGCACTGACGGAAAGGGGGAAGATACGCAGTATTTT.

The rearrangement joins TRBV6-2 or TRBV6-3 to TRBJ1-1; no definite D call. The CDR3 runs 16 residues. Between the trimmed V and J ends, which lost 3 bases and 1 base, there was a span of 15 bases. CDR1 MNHEY and CDR2 SVGEGT come from the germline V gene. CDR3 nucleotide sequence: TGTGCCAGCAGTTATAATACGGCGGCGGCGAACACTGAAGCTTTCTTT. Protein: CASSYNTAAANTEAFF.

V is TRBV29-1 and J is TRBJ1-1; D is ambiguous. The CDR3 is 13 amino acids. The V gene's germline CDR1 is SQVTM and CDR2 ANQGSEA. CDR3 amino acids: CSGVKGRNTEAFF. The CDR3 coding sequence is TGCAGTGGGGTGAAGGGAAGGAACACTGAAGCTTTCTTT.

The J gene is TRBJ2-7, the V gene TRBV28; 7 nucleotides align to TRBD1. CDR1 is MDHEN, CDR2 SYDVKM, per germline. Unmatched junction bases numbered 4, after V lost 5 bases and J lost 3 bases. The CDR3 contains 13 residues. CDR3 loop: CASSTGDNYEQYF. The CDR3 nucleotides read TGTGCCAGCAGTACAGGGGACAACTACGAGCAGTACTTC.

The chain joins TRBV13 to TRBJ2-5, with 7 bases identical to TRBD2. CDR3 length equals 16 residues. J gave up 5 bases and V 5 bases, and 14 bases lay outside the gene matches. CDR1 is PRHDT, CDR2 FYEKMQ, per germline (reference sequence). The CDR3 DNA sequence: TGTGCCAGCAGCGAACAAGGAGCGGGGATTCGGGAGACCCAGTACTTC. It translates to CASSEQGAGIRETQYF.

The chain carries TRBV30 and TRBJ2-7; D unresolved. There are 11 residues in the CDR3. Trimming left V 0 bases short and J 1 base short, with 1 base between. Germline V gene sequence: CDR1 GTSNPN, CDR2 SVGIG (reference sequence). The CDR3 is CAWSVSYEQYF. The CDR3 DNA reads as TGTGCCTGGAGTGTATCCTACGAGCAGTACTTC.

This chain uses TRBV6-2 or TRBV6-3 with TRBJ2-1; unclear D gene. The germline CDR1 and CDR2 sequences are MNHEY and SVGEGT. With 5 bases removed from V and 9 bases from J, the gap between germline ends came to 8 bases. The CDR3 covers 11 residues. CDR3 nucleotide sequence: TGTGCCAGCAGTAAACCAAGTGAGCAGTTCTTC. It is translated as CASSKPSEQFF.

V gene TRBV30 combines with J gene TRBJ1-1; 8 bases agree with TRBD1. The CDR3 is 15 amino acids. Unmatched junction bases numbered 8, after V lost 4 bases and J lost 1 base. Germline loops: CDR1 GTSNPN, CDR2 SVGIG (reference sequence). CDR3 coding DNA: TGTGCCTGGATCGTGAGGGGACAGGCGAACACTGAAGCTTTCTTT. Amino acid sequence: CAWIVRGQANTEAFF.

This clonotype was detected only once. The chain has TRBV6-5 and TRBJ2-7; D could derive from TRBD1 or TRBD2 (5 bases each). The germline CDR1 and CDR2 sequences are MNHEY and SVGAGI. The CDR3 spans 16 residues. V lost 0 bases to trimming and J lost 1 base, with 13 bases between them. The CDR3 DNA is TGTGCCAGCAGTTACTCGAGGGACGAATATTCCTACGAGCAGTACTTC. Its translation: CASSYSRDEYSYEQYF.

The chain is built from TRBV27 and TRBJ1-2; unclear D gene. V lost 2 bases, J lost 6 bases, and 16 bases lay in between. CDR3 length: 15 amino acids. Per the germline V gene, CDR1 is MNHEY and CDR2 is SMNVEV (reference sequence). Written as DNA, the CDR3 is TGTGCCAGCAGTTTACACCAGACACGGCCCAATGGCTACACCTTC. Its translation is CASSLHQTRPNGYTF.

This clonotype occurred a few times. The chain carries TRBV6-1 and TRBJ2-3; no reliable D call. The V gene's germline CDR1 is MNHNS and CDR2 SASEGT. With 8 bases removed from V and 2 bases from J, the gap between germline ends came to 14 bases. CDR3 size: 14 residues. CDR3 sequence reads: CASSLGGYTDTQYF. Here the CDR3 DNA reads TGTGCCAGCTCCCTCGGCGGATACACAGATACGCAGTATTTT.

With regard to this clonotype: A junction end diverges from the germline sequence, so it may reflect a read error. The chain has TRBV7-7 and TRBJ2-5, with 8 bases matching TRBD2. The CDR3 is 14 amino acids. In germline, CDR1 is SSHAT, CDR2 FNYEAQ (reference sequence). For the CDR3, the DNA is TGTGCTAGCAGCCCACGGGAGGGATTGGAGACCCAGTACTTC. Translated, it gives CASSPREGLETQYF.

On this clonotype: Mismatch with germline at one junction end may stem from a read error. This rearrangement joins TRBV30 to TRBJ1-6; D is uncertain. The germline V gene has CDR1 GTSNPN and CDR2 SVGIG (reference sequence). This CDR3 contains 13 residues. The CDR3 protein is CAWSVGVRGIRDF. The CDR3 DNA follows: TGTGCCTGGAGTGTTGGAGTTAGAGGCATTCGGGACTTT.

This clonotype was observed a single time. The chain links TRBV28 to TRBJ2-3; either TRBD1 or TRBD2 may supply D (5 bases each). Germline V gene data show CDR1 as MDHEN and CDR2 as SYDVKM. The V end lost 6 bases, the J end lost 0 bases, and 16 bases lay between the germline ends. The CDR3 loop spans 16 amino acids. CDR3 sequence (DNA): TGTGCCAGCAGCCGGACCTGGGACGATAGCACAGATACGCAGTATTTT. It yields the protein CASSRTWDDSTDTQYF.

This clonotype has a handful of counts. The gene calls are TRBV19 and TRBJ1-5, with D hard to call. The CDR3 is 12 residues long. Germline CDR1 reads LNHDA; CDR2 reads SQIVND (reference sequence). V was shortened by 8 bases and J by 7 bases, with 12 bases between the two germline ends. Here the CDR3 DNA reads TGTGCCAGTCGACGGACGGGGCAGCCCCAGCATTTT. Translating gives CASRRTGQPQHF. Looking up the rest from reference TRBV19 and TRBJ1-5 gives the full variable domain: DGGITQSPKYLFRKEGQNVTLSCEQNLNHDAMYWYRQDPGQGLRLIYYSQIVNDFQKGDIAEGYSVSREKKESFPLTVTSAQKNPTAFYLCASRRTGQPQHFGDGTRLSIL.

The chain links TRBV5-1 to TRBJ1-1; no definite D call. V gave up 4 bases and J gave up 0 bases, with 13 bases separating them. CDR1 and CDR2 (germline): SGHRS, YFSETQ. This CDR3 has 15 amino acids. CDR3 DNA sequence: TGCGCCAGCAGCCCAAGCGGGCAGTTGAACACTGAAGCTTTCTTT. It is translated as CASSPSGQLNTEAFF.

The rearrangement joins TRBV20-1 to TRBJ1-1; TRBD1 agrees at 10 bases. Germline assignment: CDR1 DFQATT and CDR2 SNEGSKA (reference sequence). CDR3 length: 14 residues. V trimming: 6 bases; J trimming: 4 bases; junction bases outside the gene matches: 8. CDR3 residues: CSALTGGGGTEAFF. CDR3 sequence (DNA): TGCAGTGCCCTGACAGGGGGCGGGGGCACTGAAGCTTTCTTT.

CDR3 DNA: TGTGCCAGCAGTCGCGGGGCAGGGGGGGCACGCGAGCAGTACTTC. This sequence encodes CASSRGAGGAREQYF. This chain joins TRBV5-4 and TRBJ2-7; D is perhaps TRBD1 or TRBD2 (7 bases each). Germline V gene lookup returns CDR1 SGHNT and CDR2 YYREEE (reference sequence). The CDR3 consists of 15 residues. V was trimmed by 5 bases and J by 6 bases, leaving 21 bases between them.